This T cell receptor (beta chain) was captured by sequencing in a study of blood T cell repertoires in COVID-19. Produced via immunoSEQ multiplex PCR; TCRdb's table is partial and in-frame only. The data hold approximately 320,000 clones, with more than 90% observed a single time. Germline CDR1 reads WSHSY; CDR2 reads SAAADI. The CDR3 length is 16 residues. V lost 3 bases and J lost 2, with 16 bases in between. The source material was PBMCs or T cells enriched from blood (not recorded which). The chain recombines TRBV10-2 with TRBJ1-2; a possible D gene is TRBD1 (6 bases). The sequence was collected from a man aged 60 to 69 who had recovered from COVID-19. The CDR3 nucleotides are TGCGCCAGCAGTGATTGGGACACCTACGTGAACTATGGCTACACCTTC. As protein: CASSDWDTYVNYGYTF.